Detailed here is one T cell receptor (beta chain). Its specificity is unknown. Preparation of the TCRbeta library involved a method that used unique molecular identifiers. MiXCR, applied by TCRdb to the PCR reads, yields one record per CDR3 protein. The sample shows around 960,000 distinct CDR3 sequences, roughly 29% of them seen only once. The data stem from a study of T-cell reconstitution after alpha-beta-depleted transplantation in children. Study results and limitations: Diversity and T-cell counts at one year after transplant derived mostly from new T cells. Surviving recipient cells, namely T cells and thymic progenitors, were the source of high day-60 TCRbeta diversity in some patients. Alpha-beta T cells present about two months after transplant were reported to originate from several hundred expanded graft clones.

This CDR3 has 14 amino acids. Germline CDR1 reads GTSNPN; CDR2 reads SVGIG (reference sequence). V was clipped by 2 bases and J by 3 bases, with 11 bases between them. This rearrangement joins TRBV30 to TRBJ1-5; unclear D gene. This specimen consisted of PBMCs, mostly from graft donor cells, obtained 360 days after TCRalphabeta/CD19-depleted stem cell transplant. The receptor comes from a boy younger than two who had a stem cell transplant for SCID, so the T cells may come from the graft donor. The CDR3 loop is CAWSPGRTNQPQHF. Here the CDR3 DNA reads TGTGCCTGGAGTCCAGGTCGGACCAATCAGCCCCAGCATTTT.